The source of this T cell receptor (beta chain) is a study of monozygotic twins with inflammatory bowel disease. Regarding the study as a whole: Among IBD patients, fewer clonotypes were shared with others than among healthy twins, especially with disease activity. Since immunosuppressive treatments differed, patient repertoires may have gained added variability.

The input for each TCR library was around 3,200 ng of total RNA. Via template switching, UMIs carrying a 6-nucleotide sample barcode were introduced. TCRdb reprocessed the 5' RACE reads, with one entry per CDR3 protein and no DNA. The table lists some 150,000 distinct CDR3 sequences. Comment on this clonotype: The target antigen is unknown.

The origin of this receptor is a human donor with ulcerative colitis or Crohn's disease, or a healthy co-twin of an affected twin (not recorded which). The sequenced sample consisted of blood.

The chain's CDR3 is CASSAHPRGTEAFF. The genes are TRBV11-2 and TRBJ1-1; the D call from TCRdb, TRBD1, cannot be confirmed without DNA. This CDR3 comprises 14 residues. The V gene's germline CDR1 is SGHAT and CDR2 FQNNGV. Filled out from reference TRBV11-2 and TRBJ1-1, the complete variable domain reads EAGVAQSPRYKIIEKRQSVAFWCNPISGHATLYWYQQILGQGPKLLIQFQNNGVVDDSQLPKDRFSAERLKGVDSTLKIQPAKLEDSAVYLCASSAHPRGTEAFFGQGTRLTVV.